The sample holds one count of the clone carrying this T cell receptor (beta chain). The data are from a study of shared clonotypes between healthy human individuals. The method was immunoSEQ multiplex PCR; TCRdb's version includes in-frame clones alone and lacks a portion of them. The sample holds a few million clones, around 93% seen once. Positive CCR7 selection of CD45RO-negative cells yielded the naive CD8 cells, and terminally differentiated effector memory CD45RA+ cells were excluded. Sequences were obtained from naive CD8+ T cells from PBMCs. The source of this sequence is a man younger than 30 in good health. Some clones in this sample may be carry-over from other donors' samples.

The CDR3 reads CASIPPGPETTDTEAFF. DNA of the CDR3: TGTGCCAGCATTCCCCCGGGACCCGAGACCACAGACACTGAAGCTTTCTTT. The chain has TRBV28 and TRBJ1-1; TRBD1 is a possible D gene (5 bases). CDR3 length: 17 residues. The germline CDR1 and CDR2 sequences are MDHEN and SYDVKM. Trimming removed 7 bases from V and 3 bases from J, with 24 bases in between.